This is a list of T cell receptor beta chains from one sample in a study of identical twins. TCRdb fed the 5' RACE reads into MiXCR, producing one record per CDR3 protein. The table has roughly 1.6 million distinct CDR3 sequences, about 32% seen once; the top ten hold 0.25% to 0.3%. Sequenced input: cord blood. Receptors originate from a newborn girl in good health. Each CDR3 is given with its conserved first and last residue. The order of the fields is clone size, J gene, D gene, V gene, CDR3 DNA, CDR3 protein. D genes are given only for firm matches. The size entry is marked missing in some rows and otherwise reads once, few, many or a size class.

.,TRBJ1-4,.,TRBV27,TGTGCCAGCAGTTTCCCCGCCCCAGGGGTGGATGAAAAACTGTTTTTT,CASSFPAPGVDEKLFF
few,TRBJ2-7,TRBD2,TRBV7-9,TGTGCCAGCAGTCTTAGCGGGTTCAACGAGCAGTACTTC,CASSLSGFNEQYF
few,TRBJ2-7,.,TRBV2,TGTGCCAGCAGTGCCAGGGACCGCCGAAGCTCCTACGAGCAGTACTTC,CASSARDRRSSYEQYF
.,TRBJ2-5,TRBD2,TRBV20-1,TGCAGTGCTCCGAGCGGGAACGGGGAGACCCAGTACTTC,CSAPSGNGETQYF
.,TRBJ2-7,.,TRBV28,TGTGCCAGCAGCCCCAAGGGACAAAGCTCCTACGAGCAGTACTTC,CASSPKGQSSYEQYF
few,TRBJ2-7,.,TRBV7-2,TGTGCCAGCAGCTTAGGGGGCGGGATGGGAGAGCAGTACTTC,CASSLGGGMGEQYF
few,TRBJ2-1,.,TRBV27,TGTGCCAGCAGTTATTTGGGATATGAGCAGTTCTTC,CASSYLGYEQFF
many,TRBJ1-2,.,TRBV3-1,TGTGCCAGCAGCCAGGGGGCTAACTATGGCTACACCTTC,CASSQGANYGYTF
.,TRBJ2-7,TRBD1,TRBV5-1,TGCGCCAGCAGCGAAGGGACAGGGGTCAATGAGCAGTACTTC,CASSEGTGVNEQYF
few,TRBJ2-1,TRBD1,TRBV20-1,TGCAGTGCCACGACCCACCAGGGGGCGAAGGGTGAGCAGTTCTTC,CSATTHQGAKGEQFF
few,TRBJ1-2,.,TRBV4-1,TGCGCCAGCAGCCAAAGGTCAGGGAAGGGCTACACCTTC,CASSQRSGKGYTF
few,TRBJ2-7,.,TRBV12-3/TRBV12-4,TGTGCCAGCAGTCCGGTCCGATACGAGCAGTACTTC,CASSPVRYEQYF
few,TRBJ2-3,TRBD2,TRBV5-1,TGCGCCAGCGACTTAGCGGGGGGACCCACAGATACGCAGTATTTT,CASDLAGGPTDTQYF
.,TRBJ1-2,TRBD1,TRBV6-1,TGTGCCAGCAGTCGGGACAGGGGGGCCCCTAACTATGGCTACACCTTC,CASSRDRGAPNYGYTF
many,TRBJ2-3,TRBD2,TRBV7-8,TGTGCCAGCAGCTTAGTTCGTAGGAGCGGGAGGGCCCCATTCACAGATACGCAGTATTTT,CASSLVRRSGRAPFTDTQYF
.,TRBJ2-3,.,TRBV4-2,TGTGCCAGCAGAGGAGATCAAGCAGATACGCAGTATTTT,CASRGDQADTQYF
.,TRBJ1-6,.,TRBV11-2,TGTGCCAGCAGCCAGCGGGTGGGGAGTTCACCCCTCCACTTT,CASSQRVGSSPLHF
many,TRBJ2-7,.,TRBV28,TGTGCCAGCAGTTTACCCAGCCCCTACGAGCAGTACTTC,CASSLPSPYEQYF
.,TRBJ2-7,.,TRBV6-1,TGTGCCAGCAGTGCATCCTGGTGGGCCCCTCAATCCTACAATGAGCAGTACTTC,CASSASWWAPQSYNEQYF
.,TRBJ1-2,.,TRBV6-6,TGTGCCAGCAGTTCCGACTATACAGGGAACTATGGCTACACCTTC,CASSSDYTGNYGYTF
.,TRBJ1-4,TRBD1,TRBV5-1,TGCGCCAGCACCCCGACAGGGGTTAATGAAAAACTGTTTTTT,CASTPTGVNEKLFF
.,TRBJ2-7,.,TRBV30,TGTGCCTTCCGGGATGAGAAGAACGAGCAGTACTTC,CAFRDEKNEQYF
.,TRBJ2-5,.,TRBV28,TGTGCCAGCAGTTTAAGCGGTGGGGCAGGGGAAGAGACCCAGTACTTC,CASSLSGGAGEETQYF